The T cell receptor beta chain described here comes from a study of cytomegalovirus exposure and HLA in healthy donors (TCRdb year 2017). Broadly, across the study: An earlier analysis of several hundred of the donors reported 250 to 300 Gb of sequence data and 117 million unique TCR beta sequences obtained from around 190 million T cells. About 330 gigabases of sequencing data and around 90 million unique TCR sequences made up an early release that covered around 640 HLA-typed donors. Of the 300 to 450 genotyped donors, approximately 83% fell in the genetic ancestry cluster associated with self-reported Caucasian donors. The aim of the study was to test whether cataloging public T cell receptors could identify signatures of past pathogen exposure. The study used immunosequencing to profile the T cell repertoires of several hundred subjects and linked those repertoires to cytomegalovirus serostatus. A separate validation cohort of 100 to 150 different subjects was used in addition to the 666-subject first cohort. To predict cytomegalovirus infection status, the study combined high-throughput TCR immunosequencing, statistical association of individual TCRs with disease status, and machine learning. To study patterns of TCR occurrence, a later analysis re-analyzed previously published TCR beta repertoires from hundreds of donors and added high-resolution HLA genotyping. Rather than drawing on any new phenotypic data, the later analysis identified candidate immune exposures from TCR beta sequences and the way those sequences occurred across donors. In an earlier analysis of around 540 of the donors, high-throughput TCR beta sequencing was used to judge whether each TCR beta V gene segment behaved as functional or pseudogenic. Donor age, sex, ethnicity and CMV serostatus were compiled alongside the repertoire data. In a later genetic analysis, genome-wide SNP genotypes for about 65% of the roughly 670 donors were used, and that subset was treated as a discovery cohort. All discovery cohort repertoires had been generated on a single sequencing platform. Class I and class II HLA loci were covered by the typing at four-digit resolution. The number of typed donors differed by locus: roughly 620-630 for A, B, C, DRB1 and DQB1; approximately 530 for DQA1; approximately 600 for DPA1; and about 470 for DPB1. A handful of DR-DQ haplotypes were handled as single units for association and clustering because linkage in the cohort was strong. Among 398 genotyped donors of the cohort, an average of approximately 220,000 unique TCR beta nucleotide sequences was sequenced per donor, of which about 18% were non-productive. The paper as a whole reports these results and caveats: HLA typing was unavailable for some donors at each locus, so association tests used only the typed subset. Immune exposure information for the cohort was limited to CMV serostatus. Some IMGT-functional V segments, including TRBV6-2 and TRBV6-3, could not be told apart with the 87-base-pair reads, so those segments were excluded. Three of the identified cytomegalovirus-associated TCR beta chains were confirmed in vitro to be specific for cytomegalovirus antigens. According to a later analysis, TCR association rates differed among HLA loci, with DRB1 alleles showing the most associated TCRs and HLA-C alleles showing the fewest. Because counts were too low, about 18 rarely observed V segments, including chromosome 9 orphons, were excluded from the earlier analysis of several hundred of the donors. In a later analysis, HLA-associated TCR beta chains were found to be more clonally expanded and to have lower generation probabilities than equally common non-associated chains. Most CMV-associated TCR beta chains appeared to be HLA-restricted in a later analysis, and the HLA associations seemed to be driven largely by CMV exposure. A later analysis reported that several top co-occurrence clusters appeared linked to parvovirus B19, influenza, CMV and Epstein-Barr virus. An association between a missense DCLRE1C variant and V-gene and J-gene trimming of TCR beta chains was found in a later genetic analysis and replicated in an independent cohort. A further reported finding was that TCR beta sequences accurately predicted the HLA-A and HLA-B alleles for most subjects in the first cohort. In this cohort, only TCR beta chains were sequenced, and detectable features were limited by the absence of alpha or paired-chain data. A later analysis associated 15,000 to 20,000 TCR beta sequences with specific HLA alleles at a false discovery rate of 0.05. The classifier was reported to diagnose cytomegalovirus status with high specificity and sensitivity in both the original cohort and the validation cohort. Most TCR sequences were observed very rarely across donors, whereas some public TCRs were present in many individuals. Presence/absence analyses assumed roughly uniform sequencing depth across donors, an assumption that may not hold. According to a later genetic analysis, donors in an Asian-associated ancestry cluster had fewer N-insertions in productive TCRs than the approximately 650-donor mean. It was suggested by the authors that the approach could potentially be generalized to other disease states and immunological phenotypes. In an earlier analysis of approximately 590 of the donors, most TCR beta V segments were observed in productive rearrangements about 90% or about 30% of the time, broadly matching IMGT annotations. Strong co-occurrence of HLA alleles, especially DR and DQ, made assigning TCR associations to individual alleles difficult. A total of fewer than 200 TCR beta chains were listed by the study as associated with cytomegalovirus. The sequencing pipeline was judged likely to have produced a cluster of highly shared sequence variants as a technical artifact. Correlated functional status among segregating V segments might be attributable to linkage disequilibrium, but an unknown experimental factor could not be ruled out.

In total, roughly 670 healthy bone marrow donors made up the cohort. All cohort members were sampled while nominally healthy, although unrecorded immune exposures were likely present. The donor was CMV seronegative and belonged to the group of around 400 seronegative cohort members. A peripheral blood sample was collected from each donor, and TCR beta sequencing was performed on peripheral blood mononuclear cells. The Qiagen DNeasy Blood Extraction Kit was used to extract genomic DNA from the blood cell samples. Turning to this clone: Its antigen remains undetermined. No much larger clone exists at a distance of one base, and base qualities are not known.

Reading the germline V gene (reference sequence) gives CDR1 LNHDA and CDR2 SQIVND. Taken from cysteine to phenylalanine, the CDR3 has 16 residues. Only the CDR3 region is kept as DNA, spanning 48 bases read in frame from base 1. V loses 6 bases of germline sequence and J loses 0 bases, and the interval between the two ends is 15 bases. The library was produced with the immunoSEQ multiplex PCR assay. The multiplex PCR relied on a mix of 60 forward primers for TCR Vbeta segments and 13 reverse primers for TCR Jbeta segments. A multiplex PCR assay on genomic DNA amplified the CDR3 region of rearranged TCR beta genes. Amplified TCR beta libraries were sequenced as 87-base-pair reads on the Illumina HiSeq System. For the original study's pipeline: Across the 500 to 750 repertoires, a later analysis counted some 81 million unique TCR beta chains, around 11 million of which were shared by at least two donors. Raw reads were error-corrected and collapsed into unique sequences by a nearest-neighbor algorithm in which closely related sequences were merged to remove PCR and sequencing errors. To assign V, D and J gene segments, CDR3 sequences were aligned to IMGT reference sequences. For a sequence to be retained, a match of at least six nucleotides to both a V gene segment and a J gene segment was required. Rearrangements were classified as productive when the CDR3 lacked stop codons and remained in frame with V and J, and all other rearrangements were classified as non-productive. CDR3 was defined according to IMGT convention as the region running from the second conserved V-encoded cysteine to the conserved J-encoded phenylalanine. The earlier analysis of around 640 of the donors excluded sequences that lacked an unambiguous match to a single V gene segment. An earlier analysis of a few hundred of the donors classified V segments as functional when productive rearrangements were above 56.7% and as segregating when the standard deviation between donors was above 5%. To diagnose cytomegalovirus status from the catalog of TCR beta chain sequences, a statistical classification framework was built. In a later analysis, V and J genes were assigned by comparing TCR nucleotide sequences against IMGT/GENE-DB human TR gene sequences. Using the TCRdist pipeline, a later analysis assigned CDR3 sequences along with most-parsimonious VDJ recombination scenarios. In a later analysis, each TCR beta chain was defined by its CDR3 amino acid sequence together with its V-gene family, and reads lacking a unique V-gene family were excluded. A later analysis removed roughly 590 highly shared, low-generation-probability nucleotide sequences to deal with suspected cross-contamination and a sequencing artifact. In a later analysis, a clonal expansion index was calculated for each public chain from normalized within-repertoire ranks of inferred template counts. A later analysis computed generation probabilities with a VDJ recombination model fitted to out-of-frame rearrangements, and checked the results against IGoR. In a later analysis, hypergeometric tests were used to score TCR-TCR, TCR-HLA and TCR-CMV co-occurrence, with a repertoire-size bias correction applied to TCR pairs. To estimate false discovery rates, a later analysis permuted the HLA or CMV assignments 20 times. A later analysis grouped co-occurring TCRs with DBSCAN, adding TCRdist sequence similarity when clustering within HLA-allele-positive subsets. Repertoires with fewer than 30,000 or more than 120,000 public chains were left out of co-occurrence clustering, as were about 5 repertoires with anomalous nucleotide sharing. TCRdb obtained this table from immuneACCESS and retained in-frame rearrangements with V and J assigned. These tables miss some clones; where compared with another copy, unresolved V genes account for less than half of the shortfall, and the remainder is unexplained. Clonal size and the V and J genes are those of that table, whereas D and trimming came from the DNA. The sample table holds about 60,000 clones, of which roughly 85% were seen once. Of the sample, 1.5% to 2% falls within the top ten clones.

Recombination joined TRBV19 with TRBJ2-1, and possibly TRBD1, on 6 matching bases. Sequencing input: PBMCs. This TCR was recovered from a man between 25 and 39 years old in good health and CMV-seronegative. The CDR3 region: CASSRSTGNSYNEQFF. The sequenced DNA is TGTGCCAGTAGCCGATCGACAGGAAACTCCTACAATGAGCAGTTCTTC.